These 29 T cell receptor beta chains came from one sample sequenced in a study of blood T cell repertoires in COVID-19. Measured with immunoSEQ multiplex PCR; TCRdb has only the in-frame clones, and not every one. Here the sample spans hundreds of thousands of clones, 88% being singletons. Sample: PBMCs or T cells enriched from blood (not recorded which). The receptor set was obtained from a woman aged 55 to 70 in a cohort exposed to, infected with or recovered from COVID-19 (not recorded which).

The chain employs TRBV11-2 and TRBJ1-1; TRBD1 matches at 10 bases. Germline V CDR1 and CDR2: SGHAT, FQNNGV. The CDR3 length is 17 residues. V was pared by 5 bases and J by 1 base, with 10 bases of the junction left unmatched. CDR3 DNA sequence: TGTGCCAGCAGCCCCTCGACAGGGGGCGGGGGGAACACTGAAGCTTTCTTT. Protein sequence: CASSPSTGGGGNTEAFF.

The chain is built from TRBV3-1 (or the pseudogene TRBV3-2) and TRBJ1-1, with no clear D. The V and J ends lost 3 bases and 7 bases respectively, with 15 bases between them. There are 14 residues in the CDR3. Germline V gene sequence: CDR1 LGHDT, CDR2 YNNKEL (reference sequence). The CDR3 DNA reads TGTGCCAGCAGCCATCCTAAAGCGGGGTTTGAAGCTTTCTTT. Protein product: CASSHPKAGFEAFF.

The chain combines TRBV27 with TRBJ2-7, with D perhaps TRBD1 (6 bases). The CDR3 runs to 15 residues. Trimming left V 5 bases short and J 2 bases short, with 16 bases between. In germline, CDR1 is MNHEY, CDR2 SMNVEV (reference sequence). CDR3: CASSTPRRGTYEQYF. CDR3 coding DNA: TGTGCCAGCAGTACGCCCCGCAGGGGCACCTACGAGCAGTACTTC.

Remarks on this clone: The junction shows a germline mismatch at one end, possibly a read error. The chain uses TRBV3-1 (or the pseudogene TRBV3-2) and TRBJ1-1, with 8 nucleotides matching TRBD1. The length of the CDR3 is 18 residues. CDR1 LGHDT and CDR2 YNNKEL come from the germline V gene (reference sequence). The CDR3 sequence: CASSQLPCPWTGYTEAFF. DNA for the CDR3: TGTGCCAGCAGCCAACTCCCATGTCCATGGACAGGGTACACTGAAGCTTTTTTT.

This chain joins TRBV30 and TRBJ1-1; tentatively, D is TRBD1 (5 bases). The CDR3 is made up of 14 amino acids. With 0 bases removed from V and 6 bases from J, the gap between germline ends came to 14 bases. The V gene's germline CDR1 is GTSNPN and CDR2 SVGIG (reference sequence). The chain's CDR3 is CAWSVRSRGSEAFF. DNA of the CDR3: TGTGCCTGGAGTGTCAGGAGTAGGGGTTCTGAAGCTTTCTTT.

On this clone: Other nucleotide sequences in the sample specify the same CDR3. The J gene is TRBJ2-3, the V gene TRBV30; maybe TRBD1 (6 bases). The CDR3 runs 13 residues. Per germline, CDR1 GTSNPN and CDR2 SVGIG (reference sequence). Deletions cut 2 bases from V and 1 base from J, with 7 bases between. Written as DNA, the CDR3 is TGTGCCTGGAGTTACAGGGGCACAGATACGCAGTATTTT. This translates into CAWSYRGTDTQYF.

The chain links TRBV19 to TRBJ2-3; 7 nucleotides agree with TRBD1. V dropped 5 bases and J dropped 2; count of bases not matched to a gene: 10. Looked up from germline, CDR1 is LNHDA and CDR2 is SQIVND (reference sequence). This CDR3 is built from 16 residues. CDR3 protein: CASSLRTGAATDTQYF. The CDR3 nucleotides read TGTGCCAGTAGTCTCCGGACAGGCGCGGCCACAGATACGCAGTATTTT.

V is TRBV5-5 and J is TRBJ1-2; tentative D call: TRBD1 (5 bases). The V and J ends lost 2 bases and 4 bases respectively, with 24 bases between them. In germline, CDR1 is SGHKS, CDR2 YYEKEE (reference sequence). The length of the CDR3 is 18 residues. The CDR3 reads CASSFQGHLFPDPYGYTF. The CDR3 DNA sequence: TGTGCCAGCAGCTTTCAAGGACACCTCTTTCCCGATCCCTATGGCTACACCTTC.

The rearrangement links TRBV2 to TRBJ1-1; a possible D gene is TRBD1 (6 bases). V was clipped by 7 bases and J by 0 bases, with 12 bases between them. The germline V gene encodes CDR1 SNHLY and CDR2 FYNNEI. The CDR3 totals 14 residues. The CDR3 bases are TGTGCCAGCATTCCGGACAGCTTGAACACTGAAGCTTTCTTT. Translating gives CASIPDSLNTEAFF.

The V call is TRBV5-1, the J call TRBJ1-5; 10 bases line up with TRBD1. There are 15 residues in the CDR3. From germline, CDR1 is SGHRS and CDR2 YFSETQ. V trimming: 0 bases; J trimming: 5 bases; junction bases outside the gene matches: 2. CDR3 region: CASSLGQGAYQPQHF. As DNA, the CDR3 is TGCGCCAGCAGCTTGGGACAGGGGGCTTATCAGCCCCAGCATTTT.

The genes are TRBV19 and TRBJ2-1, with a tentative D call TRBD1 (5 bases). CDR1 is LNHDA, CDR2 SQIVND, per germline (reference sequence). With 3 bases removed from V and 4 bases from J, the gap between germline ends came to 10 bases. The CDR3 has 14 residues. This chain's CDR3 is CASSISRAYNEQFF. The CDR3 coding sequence is TGTGCCAGTAGTATCTCCAGGGCTTACAATGAGCAGTTCTTC.

The chain is built from TRBV24-1 and TRBJ2-4; 12 bases are a match to TRBD2. Germline V CDR1 and CDR2: KGHDR, SFDVKD. The CDR3 extends over 15 amino acids. V was pared by 7 bases and J by 6 bases, with 6 bases of the junction left unmatched. This CDR3 reads CATSPGLAGRNIQYF. CDR3 DNA sequence: TGTGCCACCAGCCCGGGACTAGCGGGCCGAAACATTCAGTACTTC.

The chain combines TRBV7-2 with TRBJ2-1, with 11 bases fitting TRBD2. CDR1 is SGHTA and CDR2 is FQGNSA in the germline V gene. The V and J ends lost 4 bases and 8 bases, in that order; junction bases with no gene match: 7. The CDR3 extends over 15 amino acids. The CDR3 bases are TGTGCCAGCAGCTCCCGACTAGCGGGAATGGATGAGCAGTTCTTC. It is translated as CASSSRLAGMDEQFF. The entire variable domain, with the rest obtained from reference TRBV7-2 and TRBJ2-1, is as follows: GAGVSQSPSNKVTEKGKDVELRCDPISGHTALYWYRQSLGQGLEFLIYFQGNSAPDKSGLPSDRFSAERTGGSVSTLTIQRTQQEDSAVYLCASSSRLAGMDEQFFGPGTRLTVL.

V and J are TRBV6-5 and TRBJ2-3; 11 bases match TRBD2. V trimming: 10 bases; J trimming: 8 bases; junction bases outside the gene matches: 8. This CDR3 comprises 13 residues. Germline assignment: CDR1 MNHEY and CDR2 SVGAGI. This CDR3 reads CATLAGGPRTQYF. The CDR3 bases are TGTGCCACCCTAGCGGGAGGCCCGCGTACGCAGTATTTT.

V usage is TRBV30 and J usage is TRBJ1-2; D ambiguous. The CDR3 totals 13 residues. Germline V lookup: CDR1 GTSNPN, CDR2 SVGIG (reference sequence). Trimming stripped 0 bases from V and 7 bases from J, with 12 bases between. The CDR3 loop is CAWSVQGRGGYTF. Written as DNA, the CDR3 is TGTGCCTGGAGTGTACAAGGTCGGGGTGGCTACACCTTC. Looking up the rest from reference TRBV30 and TRBJ1-2 gives the full variable domain: SQTIHQWPATLVQPVGSPLSLECTVEGTSNPNLYWYRQAAGRGLQLLFYSVGIGQISSEVPQNLSASRPQDRQFILSSKKLLLSDSGFYLCAWSVQGRGGYTFGSGTRLTVV.

In DNA form, the CDR3 reads TGTGCCAGCAGCCAGACAGGGCAAGCAGCTGGCTACACCTTC. This sequence encodes CASSQTGQAAGYTF. This sequence joins TRBV14 and TRBJ1-2; 7 nucleotides align to TRBD1. Germline lookup yields CDR1 SGHDN and CDR2 FVKESK. J lost 7 bases, V lost 3 bases, and 8 bases had no gene match. This CDR3 has 14 residues.

With respect to this clone: The CDR3 does not end in the conserved phenylalanine or tryptophan, so this is likely a read error. The DNA is left out, because the CDR3 cannot be placed on it with certainty; the CDR3 is given as TCRdb lists it. The J gene is TRBJ2-7, the V gene TRBV6-2 or TRBV6-3; the DNA was not used to check the table's D call, TRBD1. 11 amino acids form the CDR3, both terminal residues included. The germline V gene has CDR1 MNHEY and CDR2 SVGEGT. CDR3 residues: CASSSDRGRAL.

The J gene is TRBJ2-1, the V gene TRBV15; 8 positions agree with TRBD1. The CDR3 loop spans 16 amino acids. V trimming: 3 bases; J trimming: 1 base; junction bases outside the gene matches: 5. CDR1 is LNHNV and CDR2 is YYDKDF in the germline V gene (reference sequence). This CDR3 is CATSRAGTGSYNEQFF. The CDR3 region has the DNA TGTGCCACCAGCAGGGCCGGGACAGGATCCTACAATGAGCAGTTCTTC.

The J gene is TRBJ2-7, the V gene TRBV14, with D tentatively TRBD2 (7 bases). The CDR3 length is 15 residues. Germline-derived CDR1 and CDR2 are SGHDN and FVKESK. Trimming shortened V by 0 bases and J by 6 bases, and 15 bases separated the two germline ends. The CDR3 protein is CASSQEARGGSEQYF. The DNA for the CDR3 is TGTGCCAGCAGCCAAGAGGCTAGGGGGGGCTCCGAGCAGTACTTC.

The gene calls are TRBV30 and TRBJ2-2; no clear D. The CDR3 is 13 residues long. Germline-derived CDR1 and CDR2 are GTSNPN and SVGIG (reference sequence). V shed 1 base and J shed 3 bases, with 6 bases lying between them. The CDR3 loop reads CAWSGRDTGELFF. DNA of the CDR3: TGTGCCTGGAGTGGCCGGGACACCGGGGAGCTGTTTTTT.

This chain links TRBV30 with TRBJ1-3; 9 bases align to TRBD1. The germline V gene encodes CDR1 GTSNPN and CDR2 SVGIG (reference sequence). The junction had 8 bases not matched to a gene; V was cut back by 0 bases and J by 8 bases. This CDR3 region has 15 residues. This CDR3 reads CAWSVGGQGGDTIYF. Here the CDR3 DNA reads TGTGCCTGGAGTGTAGGGGGACAGGGCGGCGACACCATATATTTT.

The chain recombines TRBV24-1 with TRBJ2-3; 8 positions agree with TRBD1. This CDR3 has 15 amino acids. V trimming: 9 bases; J trimming: 0 bases; junction bases outside the gene matches: 7. From germline, CDR1 is KGHDR and CDR2 SFDVKD. CDR3 loop: CATASTGGSTDTQYF. In nucleotides, the CDR3 is TGTGCCACCGCCAGTACAGGGGGGAGCACAGATACGCAGTATTTT.

J is TRBJ2-1 and V is TRBV20-1; D gene unclear. Trimming took 6 bases from V and 7 from J, leaving 10 bases between them. Germline V CDR1 and CDR2: DFQATT, SNEGSKA (reference sequence). This CDR3 has 11 amino acids. The CDR3 DNA sequence: TGCAGTGCGCCTCCTAGAAATGAGCAGTTCTTC. Translation: CSAPPRNEQFF.

V is TRBV19 and J is TRBJ2-3; 12 bases agree with TRBD2. Germline V gives CDR1 LNHDA, CDR2 SQIVND (reference sequence). The CDR3 has 15 residues. The trim removed 5 bases at V and 3 bases at J, leaving 3 bases unmatched. The CDR3 DNA reads as TGTGCCAGTAGTGTCGGACTAGCGGGAACAGATACGCAGTATTTT. This translates into CASSVGLAGTDTQYF. The whole variable domain, remainder taken from reference TRBV19 and TRBJ2-3, is DGGITQSPKYLFRKEGQNVTLSCEQNLNHDAMYWYRQDPGQGLRLIYYSQIVNDFQKGDIAEGYSVSREKKESFPLTVTSAQKNPTAFYLCASSVGLAGTDTQYFGPGTRLTVL.

The V call is TRBV30, the J call TRBJ2-1, with 11 bases matching TRBD2. The J segment lost 3 bases and the V segment lost 0 bases, leaving 4 bases of the junction unmatched. Germline V gives CDR1 GTSNPN, CDR2 SVGIG (reference sequence). This CDR3 is built from 16 residues. The CDR3, as DNA: TGTGCCTGGAGTGTACCCGGGACTAGCGGCTACAATGAGCAGTTCTTC. This encodes CAWSVPGTSGYNEQFF.

V is TRBV7-9 and J is TRBJ2-7, with D possibly matching TRBD1 (7 bases). V was cut by 2 bases and J by 4 bases, with 18 bases left in between. Germline CDR1 SEHNR, CDR2 FQNEAQ (reference sequence). The CDR3 length is 16 residues. DNA of the CDR3: TGTGCCAGCAGCTTAAGGCGCGGGGCAGGGGGGTACGAGCAGTACTTC. Its translation is CASSLRRGAGGYEQYF. Combining the CDR3 with reference TRBV7-9 and TRBJ2-7 gives the whole variable domain DTGVSQNPRHKITKRGQNVTFRCDPISEHNRLYWYRQTLGQGPEFLTYFQNEAQLEKSRLLSDRFSAERPKGSFSTLEIQRTEQGDSAMYLCASSLRRGAGGYEQYFGPGTRLTVT.

The CDR3 loop reads CASSSGPGNSPLHF. For the CDR3, the DNA is TGTGCCAGCAGTTCAGGACCGGGGAATTCACCCCTCCACTTT. The chain combines TRBV2 with TRBJ1-6; D not certain. This CDR3 region has 14 residues. Germline CDR1 is SNHLY and CDR2 is FYNNEI. Trimming left V 5 bases short and J 7 bases short, with 12 bases between. Together with reference TRBV2 and TRBJ1-6, the CDR3 gives the full variable domain: EPEVTQTPSHQVTQMGQEVILRCVPISNHLYFYWYRQILGQKVEFLVSFYNNEISEKSEIFDDQFSVERPDGSNFTLKIRSTKLEDSAMYFCASSSGPGNSPLHFGNGTRLTVT.

The rearrangement joins TRBV28 to TRBJ2-7, with D possibly being TRBD2 (5 bases). The CDR3 is made up of 15 amino acids. Germline lookup yields CDR1 MDHEN and CDR2 SYDVKM. V was pared by 1 base and J by 4 bases, with 14 bases between. This chain's CDR3 is CASSLFADSAYEQYF. The CDR3 DNA is TGTGCCAGCAGTTTATTCGCGGACTCCGCGTACGAGCAGTACTTC. The entire variable domain, with the rest obtained from reference TRBV28 and TRBJ2-7, is as follows: DVKVTQSSRYLVKRTGEKVFLECVQDMDHENMFWYRQDPGLGLRLIYFSYDVKMKEKGDIPEGYSVSREKKERFSLILESASTNQTSMYLCASSLFADSAYEQYFGPGTRLTVT.

This rearrangement joins TRBV7-9 to TRBJ1-5; TRBD1 might be the D (6 bases). V lost 6 bases and J lost 6, with 15 bases in between. CDR3 length: 14 amino acids. Germline CDR1 reads SEHNR; CDR2 reads FQNEAQ (reference sequence). The CDR3 is CASSYGQSSQPQHF. Here the CDR3 DNA reads TGTGCCAGCAGTTACGGACAGTCCTCTCAGCCCCAGCATTTT.